The text below deals with one T cell receptor beta chain. TCR beta sequences were obtained from blood CD8+ and CD4+ T cells. The data derive from a study of CD8 T cells in Susac syndrome. The germline V gene has CDR1 SGHDT and CDR2 YYEEEE. CDR3 length: 15 amino acids. Losses at the gene ends were 4 bases for V and 5 bases for J; bases not matched to a gene: 10. The RNA input was about 0.45 to 1 ug, and it was reverse transcribed with random hexamers. The authors amplified TCR beta CDR3 across 54 Vbeta and 13 Jbeta using immunoSEQ multiplex PCR. TCRdb redid the calling of the immunoSEQ multiplex PCR reads with MiXCR, one entry per CDR3 protein. The table lists about 200,000 distinct CDR3 sequences, about 94% of them singletons, with around 0.14% in the top ten.

The chain couples TRBV5-6 to TRBJ2-3, with TRBD2 matching 7 bases. This receptor was identified in a human donor with multiple sclerosis. Sequencing used CD8+ T cells from PBMCs. The CDR3 loop reads CASSLRREGLDTQYF. The CDR3 DNA reads TGTGCCAGCAGCCTCAGGAGGGAGGGGTTAGATACGCAGTATTTT.